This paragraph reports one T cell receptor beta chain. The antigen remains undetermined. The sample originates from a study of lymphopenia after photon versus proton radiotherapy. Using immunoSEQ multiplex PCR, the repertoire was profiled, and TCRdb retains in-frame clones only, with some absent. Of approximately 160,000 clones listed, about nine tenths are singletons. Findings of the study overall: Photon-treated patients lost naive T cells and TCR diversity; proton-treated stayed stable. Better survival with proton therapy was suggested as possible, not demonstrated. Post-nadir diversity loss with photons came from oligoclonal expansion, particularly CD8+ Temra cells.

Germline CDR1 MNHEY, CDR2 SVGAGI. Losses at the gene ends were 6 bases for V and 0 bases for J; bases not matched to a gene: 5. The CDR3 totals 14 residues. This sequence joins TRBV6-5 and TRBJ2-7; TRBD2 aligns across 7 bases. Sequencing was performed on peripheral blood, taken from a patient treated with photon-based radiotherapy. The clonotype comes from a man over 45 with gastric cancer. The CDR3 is CASRTSHGSYEQYF. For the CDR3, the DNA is TGTGCCAGCAGGACTAGCCATGGCTCCTACGAGCAGTACTTC.